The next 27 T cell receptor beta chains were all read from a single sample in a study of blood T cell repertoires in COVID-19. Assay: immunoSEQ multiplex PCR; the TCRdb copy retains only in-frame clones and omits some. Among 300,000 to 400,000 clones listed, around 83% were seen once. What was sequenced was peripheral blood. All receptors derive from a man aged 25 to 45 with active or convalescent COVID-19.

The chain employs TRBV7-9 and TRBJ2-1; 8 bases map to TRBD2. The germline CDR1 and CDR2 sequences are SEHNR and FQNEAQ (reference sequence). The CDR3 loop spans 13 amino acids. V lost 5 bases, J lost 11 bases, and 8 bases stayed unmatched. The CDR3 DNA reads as TGTGCCAGCAGCCCCTTCGAGCGGGAGAAGCAGTTCTTC. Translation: CASSPFEREKQFF.

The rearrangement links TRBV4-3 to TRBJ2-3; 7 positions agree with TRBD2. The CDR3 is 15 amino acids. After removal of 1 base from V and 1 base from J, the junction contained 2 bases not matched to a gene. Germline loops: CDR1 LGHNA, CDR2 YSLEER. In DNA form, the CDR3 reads TGCGCCAGCAGCCAAGGGGCGGGGGGCACAGATACGCAGTATTTT. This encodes CASSQGAGGTDTQYF.

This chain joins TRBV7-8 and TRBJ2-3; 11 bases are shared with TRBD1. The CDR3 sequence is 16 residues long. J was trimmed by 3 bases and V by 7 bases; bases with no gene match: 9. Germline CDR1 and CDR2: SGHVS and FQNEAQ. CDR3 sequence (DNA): TGTGCCAGCAACAAACCCGGGACAGGGGGTACAGATACGCAGTATTTT. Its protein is CASNKPGTGGTDTQYF.

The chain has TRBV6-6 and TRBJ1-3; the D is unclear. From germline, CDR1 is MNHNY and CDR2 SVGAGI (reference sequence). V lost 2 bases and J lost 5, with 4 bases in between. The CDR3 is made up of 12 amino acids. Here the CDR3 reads CASSYNRNTIYF. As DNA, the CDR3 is TGTGCCAGCAGTTACAACAGAAACACCATATATTTT.

The CDR3 reads CASSLDRIYGYTF. CDR3 nucleotide sequence: TGTGCCAGCAGTTTAGACAGGATATATGGCTACACCTTC. The J gene is TRBJ1-2, the V gene TRBV12-3 or TRBV12-4; the D gene is possibly TRBD1 (5 bases). Deletions cut 1 base from V and 5 bases from J, with 8 bases between. This CDR3 region has 13 residues.

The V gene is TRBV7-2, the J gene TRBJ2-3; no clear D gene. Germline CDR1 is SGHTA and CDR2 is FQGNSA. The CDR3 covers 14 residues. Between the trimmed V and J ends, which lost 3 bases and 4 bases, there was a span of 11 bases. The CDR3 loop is CASSFYRTADTQYF. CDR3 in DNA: TGTGCCAGCAGCTTTTACCGTACGGCAGATACGCAGTATTTT.

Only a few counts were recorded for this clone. DNA of the CDR3: TGTGCCAGCAGTTCTCCCTTCCGTGGGGCCAACGTCCTGACTTTC. Translated: CASSSPFRGANVLTF. This rearrangement joins TRBV27 to TRBJ2-6; D call uncertain. Deletions cut 4 bases from V and 3 bases from J, with 10 bases between. The CDR3 extends over 15 amino acids. CDR1 and CDR2 (germline): MNHEY, SMNVEV (reference sequence).

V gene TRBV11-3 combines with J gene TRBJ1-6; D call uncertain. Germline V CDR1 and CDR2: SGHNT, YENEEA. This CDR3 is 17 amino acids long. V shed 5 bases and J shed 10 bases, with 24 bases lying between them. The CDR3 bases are TGTGCCAGCAGCCCGATCTCAGGAGCGGGAGTCAGGTCACCCCTCCACTTT. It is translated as CASSPISGAGVRSPLHF. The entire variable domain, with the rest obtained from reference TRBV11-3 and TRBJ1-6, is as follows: EAGVVQSPRYKIIEKKQPVAFWCNPISGHNTLYWYLQNLGQGPELLIRYENEEAVDDSQLPKDRFSAERLKGVDSTLKIQPAELGDSAVYLCASSPISGAGVRSPLHFGNGTRLTVT.

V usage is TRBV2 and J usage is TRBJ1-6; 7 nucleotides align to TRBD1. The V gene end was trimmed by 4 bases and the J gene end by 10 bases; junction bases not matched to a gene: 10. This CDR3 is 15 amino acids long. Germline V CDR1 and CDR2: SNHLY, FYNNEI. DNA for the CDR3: TGTGCCAGCAGTGCGGGGGACAGCGTCAGCTCACCCCTCCACTTT. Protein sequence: CASSAGDSVSSPLHF.

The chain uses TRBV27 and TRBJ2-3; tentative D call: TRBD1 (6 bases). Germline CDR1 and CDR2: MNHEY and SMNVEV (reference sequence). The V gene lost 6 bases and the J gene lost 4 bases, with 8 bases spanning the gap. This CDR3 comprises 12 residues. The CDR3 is CASRKGADTQYF. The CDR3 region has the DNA TGTGCCAGCAGGAAGGGGGCAGATACGCAGTATTTT.

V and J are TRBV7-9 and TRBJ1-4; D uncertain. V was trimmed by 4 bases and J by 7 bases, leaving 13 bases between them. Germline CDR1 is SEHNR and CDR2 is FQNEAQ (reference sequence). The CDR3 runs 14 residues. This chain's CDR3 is CASSWVGRAEKLFF. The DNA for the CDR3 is TGTGCCAGCAGCTGGGTCGGGAGGGCTGAAAAACTGTTTTTT. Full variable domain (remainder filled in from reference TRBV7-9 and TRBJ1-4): DTGVSQNPRHKITKRGQNVTFRCDPISEHNRLYWYRQTLGQGPEFLTYFQNEAQLEKSRLLSDRFSAERPKGSFSTLEIQRTEQGDSAMYLCASSWVGRAEKLFFGSGTQLSVL.

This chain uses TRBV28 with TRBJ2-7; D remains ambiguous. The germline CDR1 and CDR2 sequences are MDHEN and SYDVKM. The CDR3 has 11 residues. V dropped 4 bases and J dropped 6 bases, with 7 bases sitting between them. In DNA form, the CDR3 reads TGTGCCAGCAGTTCCCCCGTCGAGCAGTACTTC. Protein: CASSSPVEQYF.

CDR3 nucleotides: TGTGCCAGCAGTCCCCTGGGACAGGTGTACGAGCAGTACTTC. This encodes CASSPLGQVYEQYF. The V and J genes are TRBV6-2 or TRBV6-3 and TRBJ2-7, with 8 bases identical to TRBD1. Per the germline V gene, CDR1 is MNHEY and CDR2 is SVGEGT. The CDR3 extends over 14 amino acids. V lost 5 bases, J lost 4 bases, and 7 bases stayed unmatched.

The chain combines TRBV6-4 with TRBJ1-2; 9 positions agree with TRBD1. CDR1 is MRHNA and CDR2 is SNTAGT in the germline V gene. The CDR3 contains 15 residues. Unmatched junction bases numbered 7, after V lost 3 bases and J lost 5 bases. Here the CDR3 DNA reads TGTGCCAGCAGTGAAACCCCGGGACAGGGTTATGGCTACACCTTC. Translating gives CASSETPGQGYGYTF.

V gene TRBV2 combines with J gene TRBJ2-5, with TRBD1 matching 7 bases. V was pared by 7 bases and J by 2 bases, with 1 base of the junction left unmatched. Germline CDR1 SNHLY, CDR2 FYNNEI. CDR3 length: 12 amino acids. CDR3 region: CASKTGQETQYF. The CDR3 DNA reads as TGTGCCAGCAAGACAGGGCAAGAGACCCAGTACTTC.

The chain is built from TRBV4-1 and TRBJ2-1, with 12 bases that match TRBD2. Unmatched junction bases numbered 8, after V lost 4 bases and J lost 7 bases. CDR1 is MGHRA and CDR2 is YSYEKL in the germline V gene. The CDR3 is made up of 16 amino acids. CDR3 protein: CASSPWASGRGNEQFF. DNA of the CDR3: TGCGCCAGCAGCCCGTGGGCTAGCGGGAGGGGGAATGAGCAGTTCTTC.

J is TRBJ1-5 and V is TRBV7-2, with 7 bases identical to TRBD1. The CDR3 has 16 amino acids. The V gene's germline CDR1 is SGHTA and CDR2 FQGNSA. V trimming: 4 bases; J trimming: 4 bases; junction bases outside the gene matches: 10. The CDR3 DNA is TGTGCCAGCAGCTGGACCGACAGGGTTCCGAATCAGCCCCAGCATTTT. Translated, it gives CASSWTDRVPNQPQHF.

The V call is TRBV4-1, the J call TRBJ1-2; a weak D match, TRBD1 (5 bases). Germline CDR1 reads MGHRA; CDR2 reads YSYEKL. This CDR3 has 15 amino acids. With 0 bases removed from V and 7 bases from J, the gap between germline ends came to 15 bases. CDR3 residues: CASSQDGAGSGGYTF. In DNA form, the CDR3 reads TGCGCCAGCAGCCAAGATGGGGCGGGGTCGGGTGGCTACACCTTC.

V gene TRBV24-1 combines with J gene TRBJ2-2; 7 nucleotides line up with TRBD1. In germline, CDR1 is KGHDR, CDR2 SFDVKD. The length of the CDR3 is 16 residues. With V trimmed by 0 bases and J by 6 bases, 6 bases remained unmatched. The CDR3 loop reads CATSDLLGGGAGELFF. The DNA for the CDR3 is TGTGCCACCAGTGATTTGCTAGGGGGCGGCGCCGGGGAGCTGTTTTTT.

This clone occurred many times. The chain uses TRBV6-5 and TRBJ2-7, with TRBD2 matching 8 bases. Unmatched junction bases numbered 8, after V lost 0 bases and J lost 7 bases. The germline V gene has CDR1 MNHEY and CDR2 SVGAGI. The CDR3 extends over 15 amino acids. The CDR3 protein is CASSYSRGGTGEQYF. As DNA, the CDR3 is TGTGCCAGCAGTTACTCCCGGGGGGGGACTGGGGAGCAGTACTTC.

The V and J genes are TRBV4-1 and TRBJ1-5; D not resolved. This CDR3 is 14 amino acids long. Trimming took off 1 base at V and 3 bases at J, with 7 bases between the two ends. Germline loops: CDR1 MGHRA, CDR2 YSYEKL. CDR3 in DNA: TGCGCCAGCAGCCAAGGGCACCACAATCAGCCCCAGCATTTT. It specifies CASSQGHHNQPQHF.

The CDR3 nucleotides read TGCGCCAGCAGTCAACCCGGAGGCGGCATCTACGAGCAGTACTTC. Translating it yields CASSQPGGGIYEQYF. The chain joins TRBV4-1 to TRBJ2-7; a weak D match, TRBD2 (5 bases). Deletions cut 6 bases from V and 3 bases from J, with 18 bases between. This CDR3 comprises 15 residues. From germline, CDR1 is MGHRA and CDR2 YSYEKL.

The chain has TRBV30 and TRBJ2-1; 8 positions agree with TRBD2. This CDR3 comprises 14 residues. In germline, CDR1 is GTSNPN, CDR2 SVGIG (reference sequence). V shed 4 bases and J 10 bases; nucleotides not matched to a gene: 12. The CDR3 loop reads CAWTSGPGGGEQFF. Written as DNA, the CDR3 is TGTGCCTGGACTAGCGGGCCCGGGGGTGGGGAGCAGTTCTTC.

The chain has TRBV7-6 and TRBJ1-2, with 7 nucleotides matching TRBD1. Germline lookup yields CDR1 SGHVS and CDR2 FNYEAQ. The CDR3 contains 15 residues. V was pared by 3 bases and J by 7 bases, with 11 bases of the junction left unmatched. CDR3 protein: CASSLEAGTVFGYTF. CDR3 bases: TGTGCCAGCAGCTTGGAGGCCGGGACAGTGTTTGGCTACACCTTC.

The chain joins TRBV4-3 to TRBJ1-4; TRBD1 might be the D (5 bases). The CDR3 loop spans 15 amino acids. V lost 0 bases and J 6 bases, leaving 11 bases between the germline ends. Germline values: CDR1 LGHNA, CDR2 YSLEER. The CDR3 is CASSQDTGVDEKLFF. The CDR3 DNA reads TGCGCCAGCAGCCAAGATACGGGGGTTGATGAAAAACTGTTTTTT.

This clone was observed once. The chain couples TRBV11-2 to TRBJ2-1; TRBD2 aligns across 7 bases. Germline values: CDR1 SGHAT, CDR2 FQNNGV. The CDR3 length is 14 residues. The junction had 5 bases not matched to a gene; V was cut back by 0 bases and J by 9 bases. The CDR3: CASSLDRWEGEQFF. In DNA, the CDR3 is TGTGCCAGCAGCTTAGATAGGTGGGAGGGTGAGCAGTTCTTC.

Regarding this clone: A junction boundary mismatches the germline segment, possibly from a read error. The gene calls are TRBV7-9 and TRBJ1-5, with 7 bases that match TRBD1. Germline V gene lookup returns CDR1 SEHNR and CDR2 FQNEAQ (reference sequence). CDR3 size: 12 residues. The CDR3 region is CASSLAGGPQHF. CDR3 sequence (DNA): TGTGCCAGCAGCCTAGCAGGGGGGCCCCAGCATTTT.